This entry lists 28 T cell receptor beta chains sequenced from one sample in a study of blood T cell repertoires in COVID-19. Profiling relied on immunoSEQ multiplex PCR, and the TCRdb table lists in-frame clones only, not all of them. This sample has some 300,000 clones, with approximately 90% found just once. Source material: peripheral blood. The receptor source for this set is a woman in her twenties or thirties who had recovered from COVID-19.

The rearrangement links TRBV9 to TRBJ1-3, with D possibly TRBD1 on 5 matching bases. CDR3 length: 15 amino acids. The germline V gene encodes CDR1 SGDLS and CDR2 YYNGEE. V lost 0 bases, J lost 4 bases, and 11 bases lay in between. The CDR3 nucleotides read TGTGCCAGCAGCGTAGCTCCCTCAGGGGGAAACACCATATATTTT. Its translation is CASSVAPSGGNTIYF.

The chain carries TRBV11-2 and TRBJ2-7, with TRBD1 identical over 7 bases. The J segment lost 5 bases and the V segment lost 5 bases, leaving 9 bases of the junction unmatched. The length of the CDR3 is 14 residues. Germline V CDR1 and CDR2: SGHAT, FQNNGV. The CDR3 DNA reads TGTGCCAGCAGCCCTCGGACAGGTCAGCACGAGCAGTACTTC. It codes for CASSPRTGQHEQYF.

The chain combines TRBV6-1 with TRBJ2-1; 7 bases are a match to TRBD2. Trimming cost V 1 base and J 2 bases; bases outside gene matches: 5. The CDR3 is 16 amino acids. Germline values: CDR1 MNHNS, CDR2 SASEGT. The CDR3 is CASSEVAGGTYNEQFF. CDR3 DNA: TGTGCCAGCAGTGAAGTAGCCGGGGGGACCTACAATGAGCAGTTCTTC.

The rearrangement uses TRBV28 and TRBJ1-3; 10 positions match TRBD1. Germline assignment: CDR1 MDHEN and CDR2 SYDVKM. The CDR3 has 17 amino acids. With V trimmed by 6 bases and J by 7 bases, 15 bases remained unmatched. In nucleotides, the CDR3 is TGTGCCAGCAGAAAGGGACAGGGGTTAACAAGTTGGAACACCATATATTTT. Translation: CASRKGQGLTSWNTIYF.

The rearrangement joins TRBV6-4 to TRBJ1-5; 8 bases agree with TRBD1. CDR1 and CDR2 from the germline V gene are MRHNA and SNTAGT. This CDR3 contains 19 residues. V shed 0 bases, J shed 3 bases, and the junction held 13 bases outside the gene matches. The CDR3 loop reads CASSDSTGKQGENNQPQHF. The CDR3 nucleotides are TGTGCCAGCAGTGACTCGACGGGGAAACAGGGGGAAAACAATCAGCCCCAGCATTTT.

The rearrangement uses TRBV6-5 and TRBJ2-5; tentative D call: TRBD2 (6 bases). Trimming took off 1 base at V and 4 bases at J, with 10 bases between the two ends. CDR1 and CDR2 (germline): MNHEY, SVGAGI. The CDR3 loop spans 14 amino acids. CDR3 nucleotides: TGTGCCAGCAGTTACTTTGTGGGGGGAGAGACCCAGTACTTC. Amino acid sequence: CASSYFVGGETQYF.

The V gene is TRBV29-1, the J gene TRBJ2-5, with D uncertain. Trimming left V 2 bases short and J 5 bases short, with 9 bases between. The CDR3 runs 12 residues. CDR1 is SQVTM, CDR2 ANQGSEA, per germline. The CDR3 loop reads CSVELFSETQYF. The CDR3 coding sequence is TGCAGCGTTGAACTGTTTTCGGAGACCCAGTACTTC.

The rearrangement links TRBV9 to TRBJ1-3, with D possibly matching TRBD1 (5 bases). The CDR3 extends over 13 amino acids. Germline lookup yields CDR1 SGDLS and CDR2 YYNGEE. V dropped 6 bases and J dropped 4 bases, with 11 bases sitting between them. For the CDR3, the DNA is TGTGCCAGCAACAAAGGGGAAGGAAACACCATATATTTT. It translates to CASNKGEGNTIYF. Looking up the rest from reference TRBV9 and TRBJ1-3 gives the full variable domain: DSGVTQTPKHLITATGQRVTLRCSPRSGDLSVYWYQQSLDQGLQFLIQYYNGEERAKGNILERFSAQQFPDLHSELNLSSLELGDSALYFCASNKGEGNTIYFGEGSWLTVV.

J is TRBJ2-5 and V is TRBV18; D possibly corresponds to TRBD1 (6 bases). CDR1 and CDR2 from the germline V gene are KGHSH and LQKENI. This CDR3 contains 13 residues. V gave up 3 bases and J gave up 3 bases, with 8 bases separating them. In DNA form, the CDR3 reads TGTGCCAGCTCACCTAGGACAGAAGAGACCCAGTACTTC. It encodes CASSPRTEETQYF.

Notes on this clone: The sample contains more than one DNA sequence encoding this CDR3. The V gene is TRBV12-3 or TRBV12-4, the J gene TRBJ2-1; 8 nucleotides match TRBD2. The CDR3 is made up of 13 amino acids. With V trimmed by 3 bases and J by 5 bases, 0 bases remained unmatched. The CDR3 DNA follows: TGTGCCAGCAGTTTGCGGGGGGACAATGAGCAGTTCTTC. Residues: CASSLRGDNEQFF.

CDR3 sequence (DNA): TGTGCCAGCAGTAGGGACACCCAAGAGACCCAGTACTTC. Residues: CASSRDTQETQYF. This rearrangement joins TRBV28 to TRBJ2-5, with D maybe TRBD1 (6 bases). This CDR3 contains 13 residues. Germline CDR1 and CDR2: MDHEN and SYDVKM. With 5 bases removed from V and 1 base from J, the gap between germline ends came to 8 bases.

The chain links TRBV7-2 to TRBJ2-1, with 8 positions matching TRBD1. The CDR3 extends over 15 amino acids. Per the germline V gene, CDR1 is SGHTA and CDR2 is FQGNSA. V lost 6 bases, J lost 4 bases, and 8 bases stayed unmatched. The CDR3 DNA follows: TGTGCCAGCAGAGCCGGGACAGGACAGTACAATGAGCAGTTCTTC. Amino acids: CASRAGTGQYNEQFF.

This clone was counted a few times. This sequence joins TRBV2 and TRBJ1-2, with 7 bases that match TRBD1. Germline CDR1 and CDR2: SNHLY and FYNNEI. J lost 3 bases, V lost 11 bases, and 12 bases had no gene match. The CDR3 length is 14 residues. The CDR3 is CARGGTGDYYGYTF. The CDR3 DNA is TGTGCCCGAGGAGGCACAGGGGATTACTATGGCTACACCTTC.

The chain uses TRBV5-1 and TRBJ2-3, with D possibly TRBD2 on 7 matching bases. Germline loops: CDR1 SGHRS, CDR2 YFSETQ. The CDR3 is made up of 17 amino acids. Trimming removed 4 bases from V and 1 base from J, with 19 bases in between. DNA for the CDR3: TGCGCCAGCAGCCCGAGGGGAGGGACACCACGCACAGATACGCAGTATTTT. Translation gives CASSPRGGTPRTDTQYF.

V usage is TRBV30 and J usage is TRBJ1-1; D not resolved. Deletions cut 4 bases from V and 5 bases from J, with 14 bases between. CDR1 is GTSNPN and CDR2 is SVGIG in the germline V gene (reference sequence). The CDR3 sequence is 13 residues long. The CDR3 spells CAWNFWRETEAFF. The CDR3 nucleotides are TGTGCCTGGAACTTCTGGAGGGAAACTGAAGCTTTCTTT.

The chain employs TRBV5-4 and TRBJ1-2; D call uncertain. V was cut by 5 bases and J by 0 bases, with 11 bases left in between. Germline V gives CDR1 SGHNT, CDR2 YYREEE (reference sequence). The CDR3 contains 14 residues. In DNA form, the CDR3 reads TGTGCCAGCAGTTCCCAGGCCGCTAACTATGGCTACACCTTC. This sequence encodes CASSSQAANYGYTF.

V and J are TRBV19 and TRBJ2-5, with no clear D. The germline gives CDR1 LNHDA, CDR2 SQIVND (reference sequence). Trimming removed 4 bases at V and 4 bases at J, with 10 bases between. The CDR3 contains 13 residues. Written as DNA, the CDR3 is TGTGCCAGTAGTAGAGGCCAGTCAGAGACCCAGTACTTC. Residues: CASSRGQSETQYF.

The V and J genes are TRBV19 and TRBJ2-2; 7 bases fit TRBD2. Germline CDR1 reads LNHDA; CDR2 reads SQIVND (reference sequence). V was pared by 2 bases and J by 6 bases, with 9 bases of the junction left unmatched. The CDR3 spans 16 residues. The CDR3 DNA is TGTGCCAGTAGTATAAGACTAGCAGGTTCGTCCGGGGAGCTGTTTTTT. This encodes CASSIRLAGSSGELFF. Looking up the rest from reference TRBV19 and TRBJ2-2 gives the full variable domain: DGGITQSPKYLFRKEGQNVTLSCEQNLNHDAMYWYRQDPGQGLRLIYYSQIVNDFQKGDIAEGYSVSREKKESFPLTVTSAQKNPTAFYLCASSIRLAGSSGELFFGEGSRLTVL.

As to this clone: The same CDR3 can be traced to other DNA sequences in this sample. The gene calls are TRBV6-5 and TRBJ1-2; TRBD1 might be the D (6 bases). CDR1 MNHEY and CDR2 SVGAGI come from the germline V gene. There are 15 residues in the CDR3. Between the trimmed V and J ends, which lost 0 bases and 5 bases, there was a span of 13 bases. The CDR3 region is CASSYSPGQGYGYTF. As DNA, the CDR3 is TGTGCCAGCAGTTACTCGCCAGGGCAGGGGTATGGCTACACCTTC.

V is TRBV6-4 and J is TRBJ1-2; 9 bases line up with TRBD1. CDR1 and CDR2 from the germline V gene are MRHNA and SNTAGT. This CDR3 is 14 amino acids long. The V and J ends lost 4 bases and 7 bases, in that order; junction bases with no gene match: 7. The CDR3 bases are TGTGCCAGCAGTGGAGACAGGGGGAGCAGTGGCTACACCTTC. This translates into CASSGDRGSSGYTF.

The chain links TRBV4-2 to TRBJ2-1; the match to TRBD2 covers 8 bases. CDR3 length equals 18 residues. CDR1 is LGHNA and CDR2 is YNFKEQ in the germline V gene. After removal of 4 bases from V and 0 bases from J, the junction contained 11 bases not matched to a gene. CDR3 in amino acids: CASSRSGDAPSSYNEQFF. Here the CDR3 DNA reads TGTGCCAGCAGCCGTAGCGGGGACGCACCGAGCTCCTACAATGAGCAGTTCTTC.

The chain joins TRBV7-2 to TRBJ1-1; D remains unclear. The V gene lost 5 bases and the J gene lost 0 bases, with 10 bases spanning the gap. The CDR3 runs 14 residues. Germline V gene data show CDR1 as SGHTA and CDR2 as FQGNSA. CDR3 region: CASSPEAVNTEAFF. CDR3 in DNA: TGTGCCAGCAGCCCCGAGGCTGTGAACACTGAAGCTTTCTTT.

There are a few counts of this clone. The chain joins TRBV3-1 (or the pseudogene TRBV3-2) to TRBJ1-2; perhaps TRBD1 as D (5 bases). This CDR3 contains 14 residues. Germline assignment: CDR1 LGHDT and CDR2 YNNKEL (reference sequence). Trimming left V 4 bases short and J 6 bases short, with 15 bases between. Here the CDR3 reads CASSLGGRSHGYTF. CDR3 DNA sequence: TGTGCCAGCAGCCTCGGGGGAAGGTCCCATGGCTACACCTTC.

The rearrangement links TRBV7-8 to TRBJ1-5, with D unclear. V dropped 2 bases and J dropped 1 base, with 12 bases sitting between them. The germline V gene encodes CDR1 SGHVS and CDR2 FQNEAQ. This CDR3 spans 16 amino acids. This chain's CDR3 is CASSLSMGRSNQPQHF. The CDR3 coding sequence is TGTGCCAGCAGCTTATCGATGGGGAGAAGCAATCAGCCCCAGCATTTT.

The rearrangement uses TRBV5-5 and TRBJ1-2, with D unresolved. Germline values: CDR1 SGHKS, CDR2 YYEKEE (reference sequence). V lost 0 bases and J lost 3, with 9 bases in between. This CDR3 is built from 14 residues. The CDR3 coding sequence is TGTGCCAGCAGCTTGGGGCGGACTGACTATGGCTACACCTTC. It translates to CASSLGRTDYGYTF.

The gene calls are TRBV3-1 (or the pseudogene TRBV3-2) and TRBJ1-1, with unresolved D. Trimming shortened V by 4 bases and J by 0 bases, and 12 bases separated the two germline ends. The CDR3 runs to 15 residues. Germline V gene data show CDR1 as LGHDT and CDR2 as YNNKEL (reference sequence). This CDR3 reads CASSRMSTLNTEAFF. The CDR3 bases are TGTGCCAGCAGCCGAATGTCTACTTTGAACACTGAAGCTTTCTTT.

The CDR3 sequence is CASSFGGLAGVEQFF. The CDR3 bases are TGTGCCAGCAGCTTCGGGGGACTAGCGGGTGTTGAGCAGTTCTTC. The genes are TRBV5-5 and TRBJ2-1, with 12 bases aligning to TRBD2. CDR1 SGHKS and CDR2 YYEKEE come from the germline V gene (reference sequence). The junction had 6 bases not matched to a gene; V was cut back by 2 bases and J by 9 bases. The CDR3 contains 15 residues.

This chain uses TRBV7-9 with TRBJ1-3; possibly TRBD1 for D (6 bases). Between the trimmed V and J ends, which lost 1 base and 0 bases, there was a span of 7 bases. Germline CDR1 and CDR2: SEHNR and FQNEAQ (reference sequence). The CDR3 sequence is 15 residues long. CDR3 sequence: CASSLGTDSGNTIYF. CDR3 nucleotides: TGTGCCAGCAGCTTAGGGACAGACTCTGGAAACACCATATATTTT.